This is a list of T cell receptor beta chains from one sample in a study of blood T cell repertoires in COVID-19. Clones were sequenced by immunoSEQ multiplex PCR, and TCRdb holds only the in-frame ones, with some missing. The sample has approximately 470,000 clones; approximately 86% are singletons. Material: PBMCs or T cells enriched from blood (not recorded which). These receptors all come from a young woman who had recovered from COVID-19. The CDR3 runs from the conserved cysteine through the conserved F or W. A D gene is named only where the DNA matches it firmly. A clone size is listed for some rows: how often the clone was seen (once, few, many), or a class if it is expanded.

V	J	D	size	DNA	CDR3
TRBV5-1	TRBJ1-1	TRBD1	.	TGCGCCAGCAGACTGGCCGGGACAGCGGACACTGAAGCTTTCTTT	CASRLAGTADTEAFF
TRBV11-2	TRBJ2-2	.	.	TGTGCCAGCAGCCTGGACAGAACCGGGGAGCTGTTTTTT	CASSLDRTGELFF
TRBV3-1/TRBV3-2	TRBJ1-4	.	once	TGTGCCAGCAGCCAAGATGGCTATACAGGCGAAAAACTGTTTTTT	CASSQDGYTGEKLFF
TRBV19	TRBJ2-5	TRBD1	once	TGTGCCAGTAGTTTGGGACAGGGTGCGGAGACCCAGTACTTC	CASSLGQGAETQYF
TRBV5-1	TRBJ2-6	.	.	TGCGCCAGCAGCTTGGCATCTACGGGGGCCAACGTCCTGACTTTC	CASSLASTGANVLTF
TRBV6-5	TRBJ2-5	.	.	TGTGCCAGCAGTTACGCCCGGGGTGGAGAGACCCAGTACTTC	CASSYARGGETQYF
TRBV30	TRBJ1-3	.	once	TGTGCCTGGAGCGGGGAAAGGGGAAACACCATATATTTT	CAWSGERGNTIYF
TRBV7-2	TRBJ1-1	TRBD1	.	TGTGCCAGCAGCTCCCTGGGGCGACAGGGAGCTTTCTTT	CASSSLGRQGAFF
TRBV5-6	TRBJ2-7	.	.	TGTGCCAGCAGCCCCTCAGGGGGGAACCACGAGCAGTACTTC	CASSPSGGNHEQYF
TRBV5-4	TRBJ1-4	.	.	TGTGCCAGCAGCCGGAGCCATAATGAAAAACTGTTTTTT	CASSRSHNEKLFF
TRBV19	TRBJ1-6	.	.	TGTGCCAGCGCTGAAATTGGGGGGGGAGATTCACCCCTCCACTTT	CASAEIGGGDSPLHF
TRBV23-1	TRBJ1-6	.	once	TGCGCAAGTCGGGGGGCCTATAATTCACCCCTCCACTTT	CASRGAYNSPLHF
TRBV11-2	TRBJ1-2	.	.	TGTGCCAGCAGCTCCTCCCCGGGGGATGGCTACACCTTC	CASSSSPGDGYTF
TRBV5-4	TRBJ1-5	.	.	TGTGCCAGCAGCGCGGGGGATCAGCCCCAGCATTTT	CASSAGDQPQHF
TRBV12-3/TRBV12-4	TRBJ2-7	.	.	TGTGCCAGCAGTTTTGGGGCCGAGCAGTACTTC	CASSFGAEQYF
TRBV2	TRBJ1-1	.	.	TGTGCCAGCAGTCACCTGAAGGGGACATCCCCCATGAACACTGAAGCTTTCTTT	CASSHLKGTSPMNTEAFF
TRBV7-9	TRBJ2-7	.	.	TGTGCCAGCAGCTTAGAAAATTTTCAGGGGGGAGAGCAGTACTTC	CASSLENFQGGEQYF
TRBV9	TRBJ2-3	TRBD2	.	TGTGCCAGCAGCAAGGGACTAGGAAGCACAGATACGCAGTATTTT	CASSKGLGSTDTQYF
TRBV3-1/TRBV3-2	TRBJ2-7	TRBD1	.	TGTGCCAGCAGCCAACCCCGGACAGGAACCTACGAGCAGTACTTC	CASSQPRTGTYEQYF
TRBV7-9	TRBJ2-1	.	.	TGTGCCAGCACCATTTTCCGGGGCAATGAGCAGTTCTTC	CASTIFRGNEQFF
TRBV5-8	TRBJ1-1	TRBD1	.	TGTGCCAGCAGCCCGGGACAGCGTTTGAACACTGAAGCTTTCTTT	CASSPGQRLNTEAFF
TRBV27	TRBJ1-1	.	.	TGTGCCAGCATCCTCAGGGATTACACTGAGGCTTTCTTT	CASILRDYTEAFF
TRBV5-4	TRBJ2-1	.	.	TGTGCCAGCAGCTTTACTCAGGGGAATGAGCAGTTCTTC	CASSFTQGNEQFF
TRBV5-4	TRBJ1-2	TRBD1	few	TGTGCCAGCAGCTTGCCTCCCCTGGACAGGGGAAGTGGCTACACCTTC	CASSLPPLDRGSGYTF
TRBV18	TRBJ1-2	.	.	TGTGCCAGCTCACCATCGACTGTAGAGGGCTACACCTTC	CASSPSTVEGYTF
TRBV7-9	TRBJ2-1	TRBD1	once	TGTGCCAGCAGCAAGAACCCGGGACAGGGGGAGAATGAGCAGTTCTTC	CASSKNPGQGENEQFF
TRBV4-1	TRBJ2-7	TRBD2	.	TGCGCCAGCAGCCAAGAAAGTTTCGGGGGGGGAACCTACGAGCAGTACTTC	CASSQESFGGGTYEQYF
TRBV12-3/TRBV12-4	TRBJ1-2	.	once	TGTGCCAGCAGCCAAGATCGCAGGGTAGGGACCTTC	CASSQDRRVGTF
TRBV19	TRBJ1-4	.	.	TGTGCCAGTAGTCCCCAACGGGGGGTCAATGAAAAACTGTTTTTT	CASSPQRGVNEKLFF
TRBV4-1	TRBJ1-4	TRBD1	.	TGCGCCAGCAGCCATTCCTCAGGACAGGGGTATGAAAAACTGTTTTTT	CASSHSSGQGYEKLFF
TRBV7-2	TRBJ1-2	.	.	TGTGCCAGCAGCTTTGGACAGTTCTATGGCTACACCTTC	CASSFGQFYGYTF
TRBV5-1	TRBJ1-3	.	once	TGCGCCAGCAGCTTCTTCCCAGGCTCTGGAAACACCATATATTTT	CASSFFPGSGNTIYF
TRBV28	TRBJ1-2	TRBD1	.	TGTGCCAGCAGCCTAACAGGGGTAGGCTATGGCTACACCTTC	CASSLTGVGYGYTF
TRBV5-1	TRBJ2-2	TRBD2	few	TGCGCCAGCAGCTTGATGGGACTAGACACCGGGGAGCTGTTTTTT	CASSLMGLDTGELFF
TRBV9	TRBJ1-2	.	.	TGTGCCAGCAGCGTCAAACCGACAGCGAATTTAGCTAACTATGGCTACACCTTC	CASSVKPTANLANYGYTF
TRBV7-2	TRBJ2-2	.	.	TGTGCCAGCAGCTCTCGACAGTCCACCGGGGAGCTGTTTTTT	CASSSRQSTGELFF
TRBV5-1	TRBJ1-1	TRBD1	.	TGCGCCAGCATGGGCTACGGGACAGACAACACTGAAGCTTTCTTT	CASMGYGTDNTEAFF
TRBV7-2	TRBJ1-3	.	.	TGTGCCAGCAGCCCGTCCCCCTTGGCCCTCCGAATATATTTT	CASSPSPLALRIYF
TRBV29-1	TRBJ1-5	TRBD1	.	TGCAGCGTTGGGCAGGGGGGTGGTCAGCCCCAGCATTTT	CSVGQGGGQPQHF
TRBV18	TRBJ2-5	TRBD1	.	TGTGCCAGCTCACCTCCGACAGGGGCGATCCAAGAGACCCAGTACTTC	CASSPPTGAIQETQYF
TRBV3-1/TRBV3-2	TRBJ1-2	TRBD1	.	TGTGCCAGCAGCCAGGGACAGGGCGGCTATGGCTACACCTTC	CASSQGQGGYGYTF
TRBV5-1	TRBJ1-4	.	.	TGCGCCAGCAGCTCCGGGACGGGAGGGGAAAAACTGTTTTTT	CASSSGTGGEKLFF
TRBV7-9	TRBJ1-2	.	.	TGTGCCAGCAGCCTGGGGGGGTTCGATGGCTACACCTTC	CASSLGGFDGYTF
TRBV7-2	TRBJ1-2	.	.	TGTGCCAGCAGGTTATCCCGGGGGGGAAACTATGGCTACACCTTC	CASRLSRGGNYGYTF
TRBV28	TRBJ2-3	.	.	TGTGCCAGCAGTACCCCCGGAGAGGCAGATACGCAGTATTTT	CASSTPGEADTQYF
TRBV5-1	TRBJ2-1	TRBD2	.	TGCGCCAGCAGCTTGGGTAGCGGGGTCTACAATGAGCAGTTCTTC	CASSLGSGVYNEQFF
TRBV12-3/TRBV12-4	TRBJ1-3	TRBD1	.	TGTGCCAGCGGACAGGGGTCGTCAAACACCATATATTTT	CASGQGSSNTIYF
TRBV5-6	TRBJ1-2	.	.	TGTGCCAGCAGCTTGGCCGGCAGGGTTAGCTATGGCTACACCTTC	CASSLAGRVSYGYTF
TRBV5-4	TRBJ2-3	.	.	TGTGCCAGCAGCTTGGGACTCCGTCGAACAGATACGCAGTATTTT	CASSLGLRRTDTQYF
TRBV10-3	TRBJ2-7	TRBD1	.	TGTGCCATCACCCCAGGGGGATACGCCGTCGAGGAGCAGTACTTC	CAITPGGYAVEEQYF
TRBV6-6	TRBJ1-1	TRBD1	.	TGTGCCAGCAGTTTGGGACAGGGCAGCGAGAACACTGAAGCTTTCTTT	CASSLGQGSENTEAFF
TRBV28	TRBJ1-1	.	.	TGTGCCACCCTTGAACAGGGGAACACTGAAGCTTTCTTT	CATLEQGNTEAFF
TRBV28	TRBJ2-3	TRBD1	.	TGTGCCAGCAGTTTCGCAGGGGGTCCAGATACGCAGTATTTT	CASSFAGGPDTQYF